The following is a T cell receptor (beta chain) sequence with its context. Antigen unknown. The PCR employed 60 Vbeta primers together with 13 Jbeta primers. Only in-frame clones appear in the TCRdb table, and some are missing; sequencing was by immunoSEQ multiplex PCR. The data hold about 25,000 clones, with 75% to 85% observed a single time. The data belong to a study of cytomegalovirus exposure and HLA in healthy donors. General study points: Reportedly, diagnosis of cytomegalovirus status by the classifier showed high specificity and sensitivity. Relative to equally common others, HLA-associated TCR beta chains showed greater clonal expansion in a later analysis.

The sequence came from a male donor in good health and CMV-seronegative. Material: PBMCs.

CDR3 region: CASSLGTGTPNTEAFF. The CDR3, as DNA: TGTGCCAGCAGCTTAGGAACCGGGACACCGAACACTGAAGCTTTCTTT. J is TRBJ1-1 and V is TRBV7-6; tentatively, D is TRBD1 (6 bases). The CDR3 runs to 16 residues. Trimming cost V 1 base and J 1 base, with 13 bases left between them. Germline CDR1 and CDR2: SGHVS and FNYEAQ.